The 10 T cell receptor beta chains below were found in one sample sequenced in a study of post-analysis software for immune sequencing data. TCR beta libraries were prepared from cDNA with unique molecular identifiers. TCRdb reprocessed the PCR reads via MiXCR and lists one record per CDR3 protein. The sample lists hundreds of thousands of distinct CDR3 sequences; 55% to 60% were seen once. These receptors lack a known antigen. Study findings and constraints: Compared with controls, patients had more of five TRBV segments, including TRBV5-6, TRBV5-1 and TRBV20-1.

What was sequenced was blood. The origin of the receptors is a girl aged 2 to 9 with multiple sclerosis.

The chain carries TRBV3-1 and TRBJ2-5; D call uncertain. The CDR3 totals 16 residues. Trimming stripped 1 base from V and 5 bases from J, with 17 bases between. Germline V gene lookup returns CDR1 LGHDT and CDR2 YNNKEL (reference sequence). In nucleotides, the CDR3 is TGTGCCAGCAGCCAAGGGCTATTACGGTCCGGGGAGACCCAGTACTTC. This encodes CASSQGLLRSGETQYF.

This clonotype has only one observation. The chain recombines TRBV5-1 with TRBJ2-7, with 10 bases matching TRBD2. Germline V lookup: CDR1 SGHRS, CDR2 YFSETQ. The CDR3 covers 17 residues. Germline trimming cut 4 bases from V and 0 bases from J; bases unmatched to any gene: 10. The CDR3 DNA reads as TGCGCCAGCAGCCCGGCGGCTAGCGGGAGCGTCTCCTACGAGCAGTACTTC. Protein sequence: CASSPAASGSVSYEQYF.

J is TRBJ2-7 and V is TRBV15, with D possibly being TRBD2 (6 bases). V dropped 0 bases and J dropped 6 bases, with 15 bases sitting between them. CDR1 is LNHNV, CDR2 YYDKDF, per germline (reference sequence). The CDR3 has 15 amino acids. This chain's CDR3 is CATSRDWGDWGEQYF. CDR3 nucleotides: TGTGCCACCAGCAGAGATTGGGGGGACTGGGGCGAGCAGTACTTC.

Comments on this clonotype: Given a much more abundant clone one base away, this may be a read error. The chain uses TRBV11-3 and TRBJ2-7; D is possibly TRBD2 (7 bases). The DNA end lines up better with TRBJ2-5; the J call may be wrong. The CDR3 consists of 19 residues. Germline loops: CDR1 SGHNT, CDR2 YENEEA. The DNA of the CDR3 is TGTGCCAGCGGCTTAGTAGGGGGGGCTGCTAGCGGTGACTCAGAGACCCAGTACTTC. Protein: CASGLVGGAASGDSETQYF.

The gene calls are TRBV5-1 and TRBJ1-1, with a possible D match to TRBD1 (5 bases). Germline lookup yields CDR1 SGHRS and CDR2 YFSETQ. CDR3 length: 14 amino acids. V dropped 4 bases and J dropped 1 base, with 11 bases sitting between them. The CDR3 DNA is TGCGCCAGCAGCGTCGTCGGGGCGAACACTGAAGCTTTCTTT. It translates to CASSVVGANTEAFF.

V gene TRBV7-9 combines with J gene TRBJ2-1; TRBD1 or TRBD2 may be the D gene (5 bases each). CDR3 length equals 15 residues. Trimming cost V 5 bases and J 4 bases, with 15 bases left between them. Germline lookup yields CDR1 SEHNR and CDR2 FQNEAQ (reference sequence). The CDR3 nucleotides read TGTGCCAGCAGCCATGGGGGTGACTCGTACAATGAGCAGTTCTTC. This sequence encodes CASSHGGDSYNEQFF.

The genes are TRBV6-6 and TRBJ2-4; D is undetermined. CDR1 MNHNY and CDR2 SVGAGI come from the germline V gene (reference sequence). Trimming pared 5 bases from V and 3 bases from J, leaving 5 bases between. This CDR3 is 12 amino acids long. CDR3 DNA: TGTGCCAGCAGTACGGGCAAAAACATTCAGTACTTC. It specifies CASSTGKNIQYF.

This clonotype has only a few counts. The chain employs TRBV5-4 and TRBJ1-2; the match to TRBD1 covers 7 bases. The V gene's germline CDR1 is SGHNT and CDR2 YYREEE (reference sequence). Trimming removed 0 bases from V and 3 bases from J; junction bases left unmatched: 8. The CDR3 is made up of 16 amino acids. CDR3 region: CASSLGGDSNHYGYTF. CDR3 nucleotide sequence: TGTGCCAGCAGCTTGGGAGGGGACAGCAACCACTATGGCTACACCTTC. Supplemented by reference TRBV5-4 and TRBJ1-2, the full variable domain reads ETGVTQSPTHLIKTRGQQVTLRCSSQSGHNTVSWYQQALGQGPQFIFQYYREEENGRGNFPPRFSGLQFPNYSSELNVNALELDDSALYLCASSLGGDSNHYGYTFGSGTRLTVV.

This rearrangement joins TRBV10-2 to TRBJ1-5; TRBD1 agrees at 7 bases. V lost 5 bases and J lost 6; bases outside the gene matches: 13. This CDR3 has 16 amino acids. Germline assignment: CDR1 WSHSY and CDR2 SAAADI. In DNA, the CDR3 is TGCGCCAGCAGTCCCAGACAGGGATCAACGGCTCAGCCCCAGCATTTT. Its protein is CASSPRQGSTAQPQHF.

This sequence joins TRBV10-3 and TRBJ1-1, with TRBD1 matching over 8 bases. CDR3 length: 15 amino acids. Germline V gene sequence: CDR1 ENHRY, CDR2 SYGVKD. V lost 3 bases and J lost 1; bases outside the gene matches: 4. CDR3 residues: CAISDSTGGNTEAFF. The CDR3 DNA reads TGTGCCATCAGTGATAGTACAGGGGGGAACACTGAAGCTTTCTTT.